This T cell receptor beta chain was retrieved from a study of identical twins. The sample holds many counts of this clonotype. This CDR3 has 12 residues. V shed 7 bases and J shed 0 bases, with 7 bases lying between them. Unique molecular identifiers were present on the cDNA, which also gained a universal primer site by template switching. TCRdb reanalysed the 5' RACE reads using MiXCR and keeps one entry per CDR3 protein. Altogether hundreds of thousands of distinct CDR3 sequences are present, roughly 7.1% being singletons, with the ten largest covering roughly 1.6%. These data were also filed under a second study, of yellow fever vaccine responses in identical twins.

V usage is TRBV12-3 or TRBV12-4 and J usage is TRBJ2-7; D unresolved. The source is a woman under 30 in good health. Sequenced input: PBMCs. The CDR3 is CASIAPSYEQYV. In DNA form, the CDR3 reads TGTGCCAGCATCGCGCCCTCCTACGAGCAGTACGTC.